Detailed here is one T cell receptor beta chain. These data are taken from a study of blood T cell repertoires in COVID-19. Looking at the study overall: The samples span acute and convalescent COVID-19 from the United States, Italy and Spain.

The junction had 3 bases not matched to a gene; V was cut back by 0 bases and J by 4 bases. The length of the CDR3 is 14 residues. The germline V gene encodes CDR1 MGHRA and CDR2 YSYEKL. Sequencing used immunoSEQ multiplex PCR; TCRdb keeps in-frame clones, though not all of them. This table has under 45,000 clones, about nine tenths appearing once. Material: peripheral blood. The TCR originated in a human donor in a cohort sampled during active COVID-19. The chain is built from TRBV4-1 and TRBJ2-7, with 7 bases lining up with TRBD2. This CDR3 is CASSQDGGVYEQYF. The CDR3 nucleotides read TGCGCCAGCAGCCAAGATGGGGGGGTATACGAGCAGTACTTC.